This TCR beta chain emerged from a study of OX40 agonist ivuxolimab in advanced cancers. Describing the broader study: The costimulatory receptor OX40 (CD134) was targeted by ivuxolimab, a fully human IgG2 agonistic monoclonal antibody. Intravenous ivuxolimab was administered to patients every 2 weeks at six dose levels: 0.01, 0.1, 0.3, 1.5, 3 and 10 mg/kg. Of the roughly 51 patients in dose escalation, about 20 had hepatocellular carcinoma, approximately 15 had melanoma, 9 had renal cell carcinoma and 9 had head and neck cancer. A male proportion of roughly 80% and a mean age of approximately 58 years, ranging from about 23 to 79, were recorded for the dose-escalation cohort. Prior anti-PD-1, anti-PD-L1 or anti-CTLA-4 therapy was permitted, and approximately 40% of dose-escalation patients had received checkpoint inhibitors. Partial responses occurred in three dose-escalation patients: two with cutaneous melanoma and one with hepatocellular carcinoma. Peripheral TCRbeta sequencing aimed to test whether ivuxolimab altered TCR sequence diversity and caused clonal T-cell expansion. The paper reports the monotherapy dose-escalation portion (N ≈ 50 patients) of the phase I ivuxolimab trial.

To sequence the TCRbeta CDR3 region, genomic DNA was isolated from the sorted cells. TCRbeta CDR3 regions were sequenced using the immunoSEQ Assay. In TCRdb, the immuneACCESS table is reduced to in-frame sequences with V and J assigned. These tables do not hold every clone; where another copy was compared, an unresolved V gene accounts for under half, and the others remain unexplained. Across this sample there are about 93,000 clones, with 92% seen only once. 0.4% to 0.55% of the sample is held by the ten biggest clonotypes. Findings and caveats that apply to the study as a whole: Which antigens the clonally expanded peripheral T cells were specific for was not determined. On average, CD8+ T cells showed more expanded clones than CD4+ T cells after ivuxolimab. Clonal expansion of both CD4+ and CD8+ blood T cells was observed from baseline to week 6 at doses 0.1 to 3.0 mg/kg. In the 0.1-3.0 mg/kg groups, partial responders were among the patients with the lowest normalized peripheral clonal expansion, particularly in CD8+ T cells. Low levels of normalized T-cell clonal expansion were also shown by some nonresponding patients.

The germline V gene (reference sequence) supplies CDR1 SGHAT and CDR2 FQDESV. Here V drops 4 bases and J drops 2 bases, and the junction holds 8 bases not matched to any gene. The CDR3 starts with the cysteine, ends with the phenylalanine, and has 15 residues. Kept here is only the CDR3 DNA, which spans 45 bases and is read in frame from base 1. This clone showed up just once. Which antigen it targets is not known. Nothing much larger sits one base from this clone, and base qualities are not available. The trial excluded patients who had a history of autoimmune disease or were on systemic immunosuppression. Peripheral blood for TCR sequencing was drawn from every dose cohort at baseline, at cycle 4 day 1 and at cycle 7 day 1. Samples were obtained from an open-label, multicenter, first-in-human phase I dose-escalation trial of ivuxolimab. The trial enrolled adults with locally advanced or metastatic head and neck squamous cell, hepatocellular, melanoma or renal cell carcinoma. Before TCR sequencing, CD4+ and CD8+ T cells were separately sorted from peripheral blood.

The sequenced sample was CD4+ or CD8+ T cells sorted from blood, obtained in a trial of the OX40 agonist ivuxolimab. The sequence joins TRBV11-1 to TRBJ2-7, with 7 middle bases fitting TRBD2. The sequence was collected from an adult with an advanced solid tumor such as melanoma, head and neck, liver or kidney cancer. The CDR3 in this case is CASSYGLADTYEQYF. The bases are TGTGCCAGCAGCTACGGGCTAGCGGACACCTACGAGCAGTACTTC.